This T cell receptor (beta chain) came from a study of cytomegalovirus exposure and HLA in healthy donors. About this clone: Its antigen is still unknown.

Amplification used 60 Vbeta primers and 13 Jbeta primers. Sequenced by immunoSEQ multiplex PCR; TCRdb stores in-frame clones only, minus some. The sample includes some 84,000 clones, roughly 73% of them seen just once. Germline V CDR1 and CDR2: SGHRS, YFSETQ. V lost 5 bases to trimming and J lost 5 bases, with 7 bases between them. The CDR3 has 12 amino acids. Overall study results and limits: As a later analysis revealed, most CMV-associated TCR beta chains appeared HLA-restricted. V- and J-gene trimming in TCR beta was tied to a missense DCLRE1C variant by an analysis performed later. Cytomegalovirus-associated status was assigned to about 150 TCR beta chains. It was shown in a later analysis that HLA-associated TCR beta chains were more clonally expanded than other, equally common chains.

The receptor's source is a male donor in good health and CMV-seropositive. The chain has TRBV5-1 and TRBJ2-2; D possibly corresponds to TRBD2 (6 bases). Sequencing input: PBMCs. The CDR3 reads CASRAGTGELFF. Here the CDR3 DNA reads TGCGCCAGCAGGGCGGGGACCGGGGAGCTGTTTTTT.